The rows below give T cell receptor beta chains drawn from one sample of a study of control samples from healthy donors and cancer patients. The assay was immunoSEQ multiplex PCR, and TCRdb's table has in-frame clones only and misses some. The table has approximately 50,000 clones, 85% to 95% seen once. Material for sequencing was blood. These receptors were collected from a man under 40 in good health. Both conserved end residues are part of each CDR3. Fields, in order: CDR3 length, clone size, D gene, J gene, V gene, CDR3 DNA, CDR3 protein. D genes are given only for firm matches. Size is omitted from some rows. Given values are once, few, many or a class for expanded clones.

>17|.|.|TRBJ1-1|TRBV6-1
TGTGCCAGCAGTGAAGACGCGTGGGGCACCCTTAACACTGAAGCTTTCTTT
CASSEDAWGTLNTEAFF
>16|.|.|TRBJ2-7|TRBV19
TGTGCCAGTAGTCCCAGGGGGGGGACTAGATCCTACGAGCAGTACTTC
CASSPRGGTRSYEQYF
>13|.|.|TRBJ2-2|TRBV19
TGTGCCAGTAGTATCGGGGAAACCGGGGAGCTGTTTTTT
CASSIGETGELFF
>13|.|.|TRBJ1-4|TRBV3-1/TRBV3-2
TGTGCCAGCAGCCAAACACGGAATGAAAAACTGTTTTTT
CASSQTRNEKLFF
>15|.|.|TRBJ1-1|TRBV14
TGTGCCAGCAGCTCTTGGGGGGCACGAAACACTGAAGCTTTCTTT
CASSSWGARNTEAFF
>14|.|.|TRBJ2-2|TRBV5-1
TGCGCCAGCAGCTTGTTGCGGTCAACCGGGGAGCTGTTTTTT
CASSLLRSTGELFF
>13|few|.|TRBJ1-1|TRBV12-3/TRBV12-4
TGTGCCAGCAGTTTCTGGGGGGGGACTGAAGCTTTCTTT
CASSFWGGTEAFF
>13|.|.|TRBJ2-2|TRBV5-6
TGTGCCAGCAGCCGGACCGACACCGGGGAGCTGTTTTTT
CASSRTDTGELFF
>13|.|.|TRBJ2-1|TRBV19
TGTGCCAGCGGGACGAACTCCTACAATGAGCAGTTCTTC
CASGTNSYNEQFF
>15|.|.|TRBJ1-1|TRBV6-1
TGTGCCAGCAGTGAATGGGAAGGGTTAGACACTGAAGCTTTCTTT
CASSEWEGLDTEAFF
>14|.|TRBD2|TRBJ2-7|TRBV5-6
TGTGCCAGCAGCATCACTAGCGCTGGGCGGGAGCAGTACTTC
CASSITSAGREQYF
>17|.|.|TRBJ2-3|TRBV4-3
TGCGCCAGCAGCCAAGATGCTCTTTCTGCGGGCCTGGATACGCAGTATTTT
CASSQDALSAGLDTQYF
>14|.|.|TRBJ2-2|TRBV11-3
TGTGCCAGCAGCAGGAGATGGGAGTCCGGGGAGCTGTTTTTT
CASSRRWESGELFF
>13|.|.|TRBJ1-2|TRBV7-9
TGTGCCAGCAGCTTAGGGGACCTGGGGGGCTACACCTTC
CASSLGDLGGYTF
>15|.|TRBD1|TRBJ1-4|TRBV9
TGTGCCAGCAGTAGACAGGGCTCGGCTAATGAAAAACTGTTTTTT
CASSRQGSANEKLFF